The present entry profiles one T cell receptor (beta chain) with its context. The antigen is undetermined. Germline V lookup: CDR1 SGHVS, CDR2 FNYEAQ. The CDR3 is made up of 18 amino acids. V dropped 1 base and J dropped 5 bases, with 20 bases sitting between them. This sample stems from a study of T-cell memory formation after mild COVID-19. Study-wide context: TCR clusters showed largely donor specificity. Study-level results: Some clones that responded were present in memory (sampled pre-infection), which suggests cross-reactive memory joined. A second wave expanding day 15 to 37 was CD4+-biased; contracting clones were balanced.

TCRalpha and TCRbeta libraries used 5'RACE with constant-segment primers and UMIs. From the 5' RACE reads, TCRdb called clonotypes with MiXCR, one entry per CDR3 protein. This sample has tens of thousands of distinct CDR3 sequences, with around 14% found just once. The receptor's source is an adult woman who had mild COVID-19 (a few samples of this study predate the infection). Cell type and time point are not known. The chain couples TRBV7-6 to TRBJ2-2; D is perhaps TRBD2 (6 bases). The material sequenced was PBMCs or a T cell subset sorted from them (not recorded which). The CDR3 sequence: CASSLGRGLVLFTGELFF. CDR3 DNA: TGTGCCAGCAGCTTAGGTCGGGGACTTGTCCTTTTTACCGGGGAGCTGTTTTTT.